The 12 T cell receptor beta chains listed next were all sequenced from one sample in a study of cytomegalovirus exposure and HLA in healthy donors. Both 60 Vbeta primers and 13 Jbeta primers went into the PCR. Libraries were prepared by immunoSEQ multiplex PCR; TCRdb keeps only in-frame clonotypes and omits some of them. In the table there are approximately 110,000 clones, around 78% of which are singletons. Sequenced material: PBMCs. All receptors come from a man aged 40-49 years in good health and CMV-seronegative.

The chain carries TRBV29-1 and TRBJ1-1; 9 bases are a match to TRBD1. J was trimmed by 0 bases and V by 6 bases; bases with no gene match: 2. The CDR3 spans 13 residues. The germline gives CDR1 SQVTM, CDR2 ANQGSEA. The CDR3 sequence is CSVRTGVNTEAFF. The CDR3 region has the DNA TGCAGCGTCCGGACAGGGGTGAACACTGAAGCTTTCTTT.

The V and J genes are TRBV12-5 and TRBJ2-3; 7 bases are shared with TRBD2. V lost 1 base to trimming and J lost 11 bases; unmatched junction nucleotides: 12. There are 15 residues in the CDR3. Germline lookup yields CDR1 LGHNT and CDR2 FRNRAP. Here the CDR3 DNA reads TGTGCTAGTGGTTTGGCCCAAGGGAGGGGTTTGGGGCAGTATTTT. Translation gives CASGLAQGRGLGQYF.

This clone turned up a few times. The rearrangement uses TRBV5-1 and TRBJ1-3; D uncertain. Trimming stripped 4 bases from V and 3 bases from J, with 20 bases between. CDR1 is SGHRS, CDR2 YFSETQ, per germline. The CDR3 contains 17 residues. The CDR3 region has the DNA TGCGCCAGCAGCCCGCGCGAGGGCAGAGTTATTGGAAACACCATATATTTT. Amino acids: CASSPREGRVIGNTIYF.

A word on this clone: Distinct nucleotide sequences in the sample also encode this CDR3. V is TRBV4-3 and J is TRBJ2-7; D may be TRBD1 (5 bases). The ends were cut back, 0 bases at V and 4 bases at J, with 7 bases in the middle. This CDR3 spans 13 amino acids. CDR1 and CDR2 from the germline V gene are LGHNA and YSLEER. The CDR3 sequence: CASSQDRAYEQYF. For the CDR3, the DNA is TGCGCCAGCAGCCAAGACAGGGCATACGAGCAGTACTTC.

V and J are TRBV12-5 and TRBJ1-1; 8 nucleotides align to TRBD1. CDR3 length: 13 amino acids. V trimming: 7 bases; J trimming: 5 bases; junction bases outside the gene matches: 6. Germline V lookup: CDR1 LGHNT, CDR2 FRNRAP. CDR3 nucleotides: TGTGCTAGTGCCCTGACAGGGGCAACTGAAGCTTTCTTT. Protein: CASALTGATEAFF.

The chain joins TRBV10-3 to TRBJ2-2; D might be TRBD2 (5 bases). The germline V gene encodes CDR1 ENHRY and CDR2 SYGVKD. Between the trimmed V and J ends, which lost 4 bases and 4 bases, there was a span of 7 bases. The CDR3 consists of 13 residues. CDR3 nucleotide sequence: TGTGCCATCAGTGCGGGAATCACCGGGGAGCTGTTTTTT. As protein: CAISAGITGELFF.

The chain links TRBV9 to TRBJ2-1; TRBD1 agrees at 8 bases. With V trimmed by 5 bases and J by 7 bases, 5 bases remained unmatched. The CDR3 covers 13 residues. CDR1 SGDLS and CDR2 YYNGEE come from the germline V gene. Written as DNA, the CDR3 is TGTGCCAGCAGGTCTACAGGGGGAAATGAGCAGTTCTTC. The encoded protein is CASRSTGGNEQFF.

This clone was detected only a few times. The chain combines TRBV20-1 with TRBJ2-1; 7 bases map to TRBD2. The CDR3 is made up of 11 amino acids. Germline V lookup: CDR1 DFQATT, CDR2 SNEGSKA (reference sequence). In DNA, the CDR3 is TGCAGCGGGACTAAAAACAATGAGCAGTTCTTC. Its protein is CSGTKNNEQFF.

DNA of the CDR3: TGTGCCAGCAGCCACCCAAAGACGGCGGGTGGGTCCTACAATGAGCAGTTCTTC. Translation gives CASSHPKTAGGSYNEQFF. This sequence joins TRBV4-2 and TRBJ2-1, with a possible D match to TRBD2 (5 bases). V lost 3 bases and J lost 1, with 19 bases in between. In germline, CDR1 is LGHNA, CDR2 YNFKEQ. The CDR3 sequence is 18 residues long.

The chain recombines TRBV5-6 with TRBJ2-7; 7 bases are shared with TRBD1. CDR3 size: 14 residues. The germline V gene encodes CDR1 SGHDT and CDR2 YYEEEE. The V gene end was trimmed by 3 bases and the J gene end by 2 bases; junction bases not matched to a gene: 5. The CDR3 here is CASSSRDRTYEQYF. The CDR3 bases are TGTGCCAGCAGCTCCCGGGACAGAACCTACGAGCAGTACTTC.

The chain employs TRBV7-9 and TRBJ2-5; D might be TRBD1 (6 bases). Germline CDR1 reads SEHNR; CDR2 reads FQNEAQ (reference sequence). The CDR3 length is 15 residues. Trimming took off 2 bases at V and 4 bases at J, with 14 bases between the two ends. The CDR3 DNA sequence: TGTGCCAGCAGCTTAAAAAGGACAGACCGAGAGACCCAGTACTTC. It specifies CASSLKRTDRETQYF.

V gene TRBV7-3 combines with J gene TRBJ2-5, with a possible D match to TRBD2 (6 bases). V lost 2 bases and J lost 5, with 15 bases in between. The CDR3 consists of 15 residues. From germline, CDR1 is SGHTA and CDR2 FQGTGA. In DNA form, the CDR3 reads TGTGCCAGCAGCTTATCCGGGAGTGAGGAGGAGACCCAGTACTTC. Residues: CASSLSGSEEETQYF.